The 2 T cell receptor beta chains given below trace back to one sample, sequenced in a study of human T cells and chemical hapten exposure. As to time point: patch test 1, 2 weeks after DPC sensitization. As for treatment: therapeutic diphenylcyclopropenone sensitization with weekly scalp DPC. TCRdb re-analysed the RACE reads in MiXCR, keeping a single row per CDR3 protein. The sample includes 300,000 to 450,000 distinct CDR3 sequences, about 4.8% seen only once; the top ten take over 2%. Sequenced here: whole blood, sampled in connection with sensitization to the hapten diphenylcyclopropenone (DPC). These receptors were taken from a woman between 50 and 59 years old with alopecia areata. Some clones in this sample may be carry-over from other donors' samples.

The rearrangement uses TRBV7-2 and TRBJ2-7, with a tentative D call TRBD1 (5 bases). The CDR3 runs 14 residues. Per germline, CDR1 SGHTA and CDR2 FQGNSA. Trimming removed 4 bases at V and 4 bases at J, with 14 bases between. DNA for the CDR3: TGTGCCAGCAGCTCCCGACAGCCAGCGTACGAGCAGTACTTC. The encoded protein is CASSSRQPAYEQYF. Together with reference TRBV7-2 and TRBJ2-7, the CDR3 gives the full variable domain: GAGVSQSPSNKVTEKGKDVELRCDPISGHTALYWYRQSLGQGLEFLIYFQGNSAPDKSGLPSDRFSAERTGGSVSTLTIQRTQQEDSAVYLCASSSRQPAYEQYFGPGTRLTVT.

This clonotype was observed many times. V and J are TRBV27 and TRBJ2-2; no reliable D call. V was shortened by 0 bases and J by 6 bases, with 5 bases between the two germline ends. CDR1 MNHEY and CDR2 SMNVEV come from the germline V gene (reference sequence). The CDR3 runs 13 residues. The CDR3 coding sequence is TGTGCCAGCAGTTTATCGCTAGCCGGGGAGCTGTTTTTT. It encodes CASSLSLAGELFF.